This T cell receptor beta chain was sequenced in a study of OX40 agonist ivuxolimab in advanced cancers. Measured with immunoSEQ multiplex PCR; TCRdb has only the in-frame clones, and not every one. The sample lists some 48,000 clones, more than 75% occurring once. With 7 bases removed from V and 3 bases from J, the gap between germline ends came to 19 bases. The germline gives CDR1 LNHDA, CDR2 SQIVND (reference sequence). This CDR3 is built from 16 residues. The rearrangement joins TRBV19 to TRBJ1-5; TRBD1 is a possible D gene (5 bases). The sequence was obtained from an adult with an advanced solid tumor such as melanoma, head and neck, liver or kidney cancer. The specimen was CD4+ or CD8+ T cells sorted from blood, collected in a trial of the OX40 agonist ivuxolimab. CDR3: CASTRGGVGVNQPQHF. CDR3 DNA: TGTGCCAGTACAAGGGGCGGCGTTGGGGTCAATCAGCCCCAGCATTTT.